This TCR beta chain came from a study of tumor-infiltrating lymphocytes in primary liver carcinoma. This CDR3 region has 16 residues. Germline V gene sequence: CDR1 SGHNT, CDR2 YENEEA. Reverse transcription of about 0.5 ug total RNA with a constant-region primer produced TCR beta cDNA. Nested multiplex PCR, run for three rounds with slightly modified ARM-PCR, yielded TCR beta libraries. TRBV1-TRBV30 forward and Cbeta reverse primers drove the first two approximately 10-cycle rounds. TCRdb recomputed calls from the multiplex PCR reads with MiXCR, one row per CDR3 protein. The table has approximately 330,000 distinct CDR3 sequences, approximately 65% seen once. Turning to this clonotype: At one boundary the junction diverges from the germline segment, which might be a read error.

Unsorted whole blood served as the source of blood RNA, and germline DNA was extracted as well. Those patients suffered from chronic HBV infection and were treatment-naive. The collection of roughly 4.2 milliliters of peripheral blood preceded surgery. The sequence derives from a man between 40 and 49 years old with primary liver carcinoma and hepatitis B virus infection. The chain links TRBV11-3 to TRBJ2-1; D tentatively reads TRBD1 or TRBD2 (6 bases each). The sample was peripheral blood. CDR3 protein: CASSLEFGGSYSEQFF. The CDR3 DNA reads TGTGCCAGCAGCTTAGAATTCGGGGGCTCATACAGTGAGCAATTCTTC.